The T cell receptor beta chain under discussion was sequenced for a study of T cells in narcolepsy. Produced via immunoSEQ multiplex PCR; TCRdb's table is partial and in-frame only. The sample comprises 15,000 to 20,000 clones, 80% to 90% of which are singletons, and approximately 0.73% rests with the top ten. CDR1 and CDR2 from the germline V gene are MNHNS and SASEGT. CDR3 length: 12 residues. V was clipped by 2 bases and J by 4 bases, with 6 bases between them. The chain joins TRBV6-1 to TRBJ2-7; D is ambiguous. Specimen: memory (CD45RA-) CD4+ T cells from blood. The clonotype was recovered from a human donor in good health. The CDR3 sequence: CASSESMYEQYF. CDR3 in DNA: TGTGCCAGCAGTGAAAGCATGTACGAGCAGTACTTC.